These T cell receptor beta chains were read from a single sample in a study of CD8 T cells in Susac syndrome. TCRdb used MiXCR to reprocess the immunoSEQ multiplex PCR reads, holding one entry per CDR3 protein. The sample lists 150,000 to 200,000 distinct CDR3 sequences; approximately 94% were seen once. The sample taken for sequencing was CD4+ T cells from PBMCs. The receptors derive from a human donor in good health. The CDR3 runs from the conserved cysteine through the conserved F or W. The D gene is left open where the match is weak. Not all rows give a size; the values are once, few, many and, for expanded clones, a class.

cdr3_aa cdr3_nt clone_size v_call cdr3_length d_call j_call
CASSRGGQGRRPPLHF TGTGCCAGCAGTCGCGGAGGACAGGGTAGAAGGCCACCCCTCCACTTT - TRBV6-1 16 TRBD1 TRBJ1-6
CASSLESRSEQYF TGTGCCAGCAGCTTAGAATCCAGGAGCGAGCAGTACTTC - TRBV11-2 13 - TRBJ2-7
CASSLRGVGETQYF TGTGCCAGCAGTTTGCGGGGGGTCGGGGAGACCCAGTACTTC - TRBV12-3/TRBV12-4 14 TRBD2 TRBJ2-5
CASSVTGTNYGYTF TGTGCCAGCAGCGTGACCGGGACGAACTATGGCTACACCTTC - TRBV28 14 - TRBJ1-2
CASSLVLQETQYF TGCGCCAGCAGCTTGGTACTACAAGAGACCCAGTACTTC - TRBV5-1 13 - TRBJ2-5
CASSTGPDTEAFF TGTGCCAGCAGTACAGGGCCTGACACTGAAGCTTTCTTT - TRBV11-3 13 - TRBJ1-1
CASSWGQGGDTQYF TGCGCCAGCAGCTGGGGACAGGGCGGGGATACGCAGTATTTT - TRBV5-1 14 TRBD1 TRBJ2-3
CASSTGLAGEETQYF TGCGCCAGCAGCACGGGACTAGCGGGGGAAGAGACCCAGTACTTC - TRBV5-1 15 TRBD2 TRBJ2-5
CASSPTQSTQIYEQYF TGCGCCAGCAGCCCGACACAGTCGACCCAAATATACGAGCAGTACTTC - TRBV5-1 16 - TRBJ2-7
CASSLGSPGNRGYGYTF TGCGCCAGCAGCTTGGGTAGTCCCGGTAATAGGGGCTATGGCTACACCTTC - TRBV5-1 17 - TRBJ1-2
CASSRVGSGELFF TGTGCCAGCAGCCGTGTGGGGTCCGGGGAGCTGTTTTTT - TRBV7-2 13 - TRBJ2-2
CASSPLGETGGYTF TGTGCCAGCAGTCCTCTTGGGGAGACTGGCGGCTACACCTTC - TRBV12-3/TRBV12-4 14 - TRBJ1-2
CSGALPGTQYF TGCAGTGGAGCGCTCCCCGGGACCCAGTACTTC - TRBV29-1 11 - TRBJ2-5
CASTRTGEWNEQFF TGTGCCAGCACCAGGACAGGGGAGTGGAATGAGCAGTTCTTC - TRBV27 14 TRBD1 TRBJ2-1
CASSEYPGTNTEAFF TGTGCCAGCAGCGAGTATCCGGGAACGAACACTGAAGCTTTCTTT - TRBV7-2 15 - TRBJ1-1
CASSQNRVGEQFF TGCGCCAGCAGCCAAAACAGGGTCGGTGAGCAGTTCTTC - TRBV4-3 13 - TRBJ2-1
CASSGRGGPSNQPQHF TGTGCCAGTAGCGGCCGGGGGGGGCCGAGCAATCAGCCCCAGCATTTT - TRBV19 16 - TRBJ1-5
CSVSSDTQYF TGCAGCGTCTCCTCAGATACGCAGTATTTT - TRBV29-1 10 - TRBJ2-3
CASSADRGRVAFF TGTGCCAGCAGTGCCGACAGGGGCCGTGTAGCTTTCTTT - TRBV6-5 13 TRBD1 TRBJ1-1
CASSEVGGQTTEAFF TGTGCCAGCAGTGAAGTGGGGGGGCAGACCACTGAAGCTTTCTTT - TRBV2 15 - TRBJ1-1
CSARVPGGARNQPQHF TGCAGTGCTAGAGTCCCGGGGGGGGCGCGCAATCAGCCCCAGCATTTT once TRBV20-1 16 - TRBJ1-5
CATSDLHRGEVTGELFF TGTGCCACCAGTGATTTGCACCGGGGGGAAGTCACCGGGGAGCTGTTTTTT - TRBV24-1 17 TRBD2 TRBJ2-2
CASSELPVGYNEQFF TGTGCCAGCAGCGAGCTCCCGGTGGGCTACAATGAGCAGTTCTTC - TRBV7-2 15 - TRBJ2-1
CSAPRSYEAFF TGCAGTGCTCCCCGATCCTATGAAGCTTTCTTT - TRBV20-1 11 - TRBJ1-1
CASSSLTRGTDTQYF TGTGCCAGCAGCTCACTAACTCGGGGAACAGATACGCAGTATTTT - TRBV28 15 - TRBJ2-3
CASSLRTSPLHF TGTGCCAGCAGCTTGAGGACTTCACCCCTCCACTTT - TRBV5-6 12 - TRBJ1-6
CASSSGTTPLNTEAFF TGTGCCAGCAGCTCCGGGACAACCCCCTTGAACACTGAAGCTTTCTTT - TRBV7-2 16 - TRBJ1-1
CASRRGPYSNQPQHF TGTGCCAGTAGAAGGGGACCTTATAGCAATCAGCCCCAGCATTTT - TRBV19 15 - TRBJ1-5
CASSLSTDAYGYTF TGTGCCAGCAGTTTATCAACAGACGCGTATGGCTACACCTTC - TRBV28 14 - TRBJ1-2
CAISGLANEQFF TGTGCCATCAGTGGACTAGCGAATGAGCAGTTCTTC - TRBV10-3 12 TRBD2 TRBJ2-1
CASSLAGQGGYTF TGTGCCAGCAGCTTAGCGGGACAGGGCGGCTACACCTTC - TRBV7-9 13 TRBD1 TRBJ1-2
CAKRGETQYF TGTGCCAAACGGGGAGAGACCCAGTACTTC - TRBV9 10 - TRBJ2-5
CASSQVPSGLDTQYF TGTGCCAGCAGCCAAGTCCCTAGCGGGTTAGATACGCAGTATTTT - TRBV3-1 15 TRBD2 TRBJ2-3
CASSEALGVEAQHF TGTGCCAGCAGTGAAGCGCTTGGGGTGGAAGCCCAGCATTTT - TRBV2 14 - TRBJ1-5
CASSFLPSGSYSGANVLTF TGTGCCAGCAGCTTCCTACCATCCGGTTCATACTCTGGGGCCAACGTCCTGACTTTC - TRBV13 19 - TRBJ2-6
CASSTERGGGTGELFF TGTGCCAGCAGCACAGAACGGGGAGGAGGCACCGGGGAGCTGTTTTTT once TRBV5-4 16 - TRBJ2-2
CASSRGRTDTQYF TGTGCCAGTAGCCGGGGACGCACAGATACGCAGTATTTT few TRBV19 13 - TRBJ2-3
CASSLYGRSSGNTIYF TGTGCCAGCAGCCTATACGGCAGGAGCTCTGGAAACACCATATATTTT - TRBV9 16 - TRBJ1-3
CASSYSQGQIHTGELFF TGTGCCAGCAGTTACTCCCAAGGACAGATACACACCGGGGAGCTGTTTTTT - TRBV6-5 17 - TRBJ2-2
CAWSVGKGNQPQHF TGTGCCTGGAGTGTAGGGAAGGGCAATCAGCCCCAGCATTTT - TRBV30 14 - TRBJ1-5
CASSETGGDTEAFF TGTGCCAGCAGCGAGACGGGCGGGGACACTGAAGCTTTCTTT - TRBV28 14 - TRBJ1-1
CASSTESGPDSPLHF TGCGCCAGCAGCACCGAGTCCGGGCCGGATTCACCCCTCCACTTT - TRBV5-1 15 - TRBJ1-6